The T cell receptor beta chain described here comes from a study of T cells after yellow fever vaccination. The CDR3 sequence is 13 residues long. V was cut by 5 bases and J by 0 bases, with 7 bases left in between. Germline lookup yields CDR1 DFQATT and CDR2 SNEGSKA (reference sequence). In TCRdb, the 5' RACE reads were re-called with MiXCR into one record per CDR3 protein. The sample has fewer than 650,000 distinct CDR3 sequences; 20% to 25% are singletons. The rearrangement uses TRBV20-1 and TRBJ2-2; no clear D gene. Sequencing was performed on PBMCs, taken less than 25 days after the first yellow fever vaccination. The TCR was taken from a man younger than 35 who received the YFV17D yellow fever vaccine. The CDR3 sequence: CSAWTTNTGELFF. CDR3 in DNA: TGCAGTGCTTGGACCACGAACACCGGGGAGCTGTTTTTT.